The source of this T cell receptor beta chain is a study of T-cell reconstitution after alpha-beta-depleted transplantation in children. Whole-study results and caveats: Several hundred expanded graft clones reportedly supplied alpha-beta T cells about two months after transplant. One year after transplant, T-cell counts and diversity came mostly from newly produced T cells.

This clonotype was detected once. Antigen unknown. Preparation of the TCRbeta library used unique molecular identifiers. MiXCR was run by TCRdb on the PCR reads, yielding one entry per CDR3 protein. The data show a few hundred thousand distinct CDR3 sequences, 43% seen once. In germline, CDR1 is MNHNS, CDR2 SASEGT. This CDR3 contains 13 residues. Between the trimmed V and J ends, which lost 5 bases and 3 bases, there was a span of 8 bases. This receptor was obtained from a girl aged 2 to 9 with aplastic anemia, due to receive a stem cell transplant. The source was PBMCs, collected before TCRalphabeta/CD19-depleted stem cell transplant. V usage is TRBV6-1 and J usage is TRBJ1-5; tentatively, D is TRBD1 (5 bases). CDR3 sequence reads: CASSRGVNQPQHF. The CDR3 DNA is TGTGCCAGCAGTCGGGGGGTCAATCAGCCCCAGCATTTT.